This entry is about one T cell receptor (beta chain). CDR3 length equals 14 residues. The V gene's germline CDR1 is SGHRS and CDR2 YFSETQ. V lost 8 bases and J lost 6; bases outside the gene matches: 10. The data stem from a study of blood T cell repertoires in COVID-19. The overall study: Acute and convalescent COVID-19 specimens originated in the United States, Italy and Spain. Sample material is recorded as cDNA or gDNA derived from T cells, B-cell-depleted T cells, or PBMCs.

The authors' processing: Using reference gene primer amplification, nucleated cell counts were estimated. The table came from immunoSEQ multiplex PCR; TCRdb's copy has only in-frame clones and leaves some out. V, J and clone size were drawn from that table, and D and trimming were deduced from the DNA. Of roughly 50,000 clones in the sample, more than 85% are singletons; the top ten hold 5.5% to 8%. The chain carries TRBV5-1 and TRBJ2-2, with TRBD1 matching over 7 bases. The clonotype was recovered from a man between 45 and 60 years old with active COVID-19. Sequencing was carried out using peripheral blood. This CDR3 reads CASSEGGSAGELFF. CDR3 nucleotide sequence: TGCGCCAGTTCGGAAGGGGGCTCGGCCGGGGAGCTGTTTTTT.